This T cell receptor beta chain was retrieved from a study of blood T cell repertoires in COVID-19. About the research overall: Samples representing acute and convalescent COVID-19 were sourced from the United States, Italy and Spain.

As processed by the authors: How many nucleated cells were present was estimated from reference gene primer amplification. Assay: immunoSEQ multiplex PCR; the TCRdb copy retains only in-frame clones and omits some. For V, J and clone size, that table is used; D and trimming come from the DNA. The sample holds 90,000 to 100,000 clones, roughly 89% seen once. Per germline, CDR1 SNHLY and CDR2 FYNNEI. This CDR3 is 15 amino acids long. Trimming cost V 5 bases and J 9 bases; bases outside gene matches: 10. In this sample, this clone turned up a few times. The TCR was taken from a man between 60 and 75 years old with COVID-19, enrolled during active disease. The source material was peripheral blood. This chain uses TRBV2 with TRBJ1-6, with 7 bases lining up with TRBD1. CDR3 nucleotides: TGTGCCAGCAGTTACAGGGGCTACGGGGGTTCACCCCTCCACTTT. Its protein is CASSYRGYGGSPLHF.